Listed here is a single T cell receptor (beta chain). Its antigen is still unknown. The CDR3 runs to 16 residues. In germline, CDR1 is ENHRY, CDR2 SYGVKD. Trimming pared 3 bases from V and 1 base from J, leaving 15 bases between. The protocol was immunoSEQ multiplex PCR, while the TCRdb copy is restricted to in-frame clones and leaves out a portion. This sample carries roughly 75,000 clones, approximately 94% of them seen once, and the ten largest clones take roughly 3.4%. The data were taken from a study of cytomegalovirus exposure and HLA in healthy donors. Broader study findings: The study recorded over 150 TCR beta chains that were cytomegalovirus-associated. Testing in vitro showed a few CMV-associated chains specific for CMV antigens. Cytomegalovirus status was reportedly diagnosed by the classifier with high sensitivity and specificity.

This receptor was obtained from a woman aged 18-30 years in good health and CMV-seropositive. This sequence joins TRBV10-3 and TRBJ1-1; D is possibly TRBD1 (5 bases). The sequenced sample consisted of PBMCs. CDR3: CAISESGVGGNTEAFF. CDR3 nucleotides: TGTGCCATCAGTGAATCGGGGGTTGGAGGGAACACTGAAGCTTTCTTT.